This TCR beta chain stems from a study of regulatory T cells in long-lasting Graves disease. As for time point: persistent/refractory GD, antithyroid drugs over 5 years with positive TRAb. RNA from PBMCs was the source of the TCR library. Assembly of TCR beta libraries relied on iRepertoire HTBI primers together with Arm-PCR of CDR3 regions. TCRdb analysed the multiplex PCR reads with MiXCR anew, one entry per CDR3 protein. The data contain around 510,000 distinct CDR3 sequences, around 20% of them singletons. This CDR3 has 16 residues. Germline assignment: CDR1 SGHDT and CDR2 YYEEEE. The V gene end was trimmed by 0 bases and the J gene end by 3 bases; junction bases not matched to a gene: 3.

The chain is built from TRBV5-6 and TRBJ2-3, with 11 bases fitting TRBD2. Material: peripheral blood mononuclear cells (PBMCs), obtained when the disease was refractory, from a patient treated with antithyroid drugs. The clonotype was recovered from a female donor with Graves disease. The CDR3 DNA follows: TGTGCCAGCAGCTTGGGACTAGCGGGAAGGACAGATACGCAGTATTTT. Protein product: CASSLGLAGRTDTQYF.